This TCR beta chain was sequenced for a study of CD8 T cells in ankylosing spondylitis. General observations from the study: Blood of patients with ankylosing spondylitis appeared to be characterized by a TCR beta motif of eight or nine highly homologous variants.

Turning to this clonotype: Its matching antigen is unknown.

The TCR beta libraries were generated through quantitative 5'-RACE incorporating molecular barcodes. MiXCR was run by TCRdb on the 5' RACE reads, yielding one entry per CDR3 protein. Of approximately 350,000 distinct CDR3 sequences in the sample, roughly 14% were seen once. V was cut by 1 base and J by 4 bases, with 5 bases left in between. Looked up from germline, CDR1 is SGHDN and CDR2 is FVKESK. The CDR3 is made up of 13 amino acids. The receptor comes from a male donor with ankylosing spondylitis or in good health (not recorded which). This sequence joins TRBV14 and TRBJ1-3, with unresolved D. The sequencing input was blood, either unsorted or a sorted T cell fraction (not recorded which). Written as DNA, the CDR3 is TGTGCCAGCAGCCAAGGACGGGGAAACACCATATATTTT. It encodes CASSQGRGNTIYF.